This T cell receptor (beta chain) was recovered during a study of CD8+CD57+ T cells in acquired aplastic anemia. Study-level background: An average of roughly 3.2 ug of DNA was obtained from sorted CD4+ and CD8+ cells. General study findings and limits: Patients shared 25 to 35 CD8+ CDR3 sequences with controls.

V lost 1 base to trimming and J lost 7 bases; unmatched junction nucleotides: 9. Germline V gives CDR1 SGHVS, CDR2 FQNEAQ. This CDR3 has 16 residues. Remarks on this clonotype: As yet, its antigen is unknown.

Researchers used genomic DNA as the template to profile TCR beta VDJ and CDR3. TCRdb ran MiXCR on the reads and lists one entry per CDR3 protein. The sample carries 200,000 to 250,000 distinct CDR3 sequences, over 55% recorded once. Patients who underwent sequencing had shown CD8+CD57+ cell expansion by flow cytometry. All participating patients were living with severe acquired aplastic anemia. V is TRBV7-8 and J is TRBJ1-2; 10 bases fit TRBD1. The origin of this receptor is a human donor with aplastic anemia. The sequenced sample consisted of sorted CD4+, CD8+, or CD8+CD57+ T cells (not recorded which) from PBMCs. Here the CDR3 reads CASSLEGDRGLSGYTF. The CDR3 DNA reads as TGTGCCAGCAGCTTAGAGGGGGACAGGGGACTTAGTGGCTACACCTTC.